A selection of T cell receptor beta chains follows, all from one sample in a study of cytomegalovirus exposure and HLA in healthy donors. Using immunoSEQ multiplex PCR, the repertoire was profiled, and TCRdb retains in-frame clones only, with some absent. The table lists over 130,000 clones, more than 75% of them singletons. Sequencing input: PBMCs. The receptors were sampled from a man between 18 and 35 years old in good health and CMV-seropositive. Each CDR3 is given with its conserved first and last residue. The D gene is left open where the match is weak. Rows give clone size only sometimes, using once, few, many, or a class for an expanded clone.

TGTGCCAGCAGCCAAGAGGCGGGGGGAATCCGGGATACGCAGTATTTT	CASSQEAGGIRDTQYF	TRBD2	TRBJ2-3	NA	TRBV14
TGTGCCAGCAGCCGGGGGGTTTGGAGGGAGTACTCCTACGAGCAGTACTTC	CASSRGVWREYSYEQYF	TRBD2	TRBJ2-7	NA	TRBV11-3
TGTGCCAGCTCACCACTAGCGGGGGTGCGTGGTGCAGATACGCAGTATTTT	CASSPLAGVRGADTQYF	TRBD2	TRBJ2-3	NA	TRBV18
TGTGCCAGCAGTTTCTCGGGACAGGGATACGAGCAGTACTTC	CASSFSGQGYEQYF	TRBD1	TRBJ2-7	NA	TRBV27
TGCAGCGTTGATGGGGACAGAGGGTCCTACGAGCAGTACTTC	CSVDGDRGSYEQYF	TRBD1	TRBJ2-7	NA	TRBV29-1
TGTGCCAGCAGTTTACACCCTCGGACAGGGGTTTTAACCCCACAGTACTTC	CASSLHPRTGVLTPQYF	TRBD1	TRBJ2-4	NA	TRBV28
TGTGCCAGCACCCCTCGGCCAGGCTATAATTCACCCCTCCACTTT	CASTPRPGYNSPLHF	NA	TRBJ1-6	NA	TRBV6-5
TGTGCCAGCTCACCACAGGACACTTCTGGCTACACCTTC	CASSPQDTSGYTF	NA	TRBJ1-2	NA	TRBV18
TGTGCCAGCAGTAGGACAGGTTTTTACGAGCAGTACTTC	CASSRTGFYEQYF	TRBD1	TRBJ2-7	NA	TRBV2
TGCGCCAGCAGCCAAGAAAGAAGGGGCCTAGCGGGAGGGCCGAGCTCCTACGAGCAGTACTTC	CASSQERRGLAGGPSSYEQYF	TRBD2	TRBJ2-7	once	TRBV4-1
TGTGCCAGCAGCTTGACAGGGCCTAATGAAAAACTGTTTTTT	CASSLTGPNEKLFF	NA	TRBJ1-4	NA	TRBV5-6
TGTGCCTGGAGCCCCGGGAGTTACGAGCAGTACTTC	CAWSPGSYEQYF	NA	TRBJ2-7	NA	TRBV30
TGCGCCAGCAGCTGGACAGGGGCGCCGGGGGAGACCCAGTACTTC	CASSWTGAPGETQYF	TRBD1	TRBJ2-5	many	TRBV5-1
TGTGCCAGCAGCTCCCTATCCCGGGAGACCCAGTACTTC	CASSSLSRETQYF	NA	TRBJ2-5	NA	TRBV11-2
TGTGCCAGCAGCTTAGCCGGGACTAGCCGATCCTACGAGCAGTACTTC	CASSLAGTSRSYEQYF	TRBD2	TRBJ2-7	NA	TRBV11-2
TGTGCCATCAGGAGACTAGCGGGGAACAATGAGCAGTTCTTC	CAIRRLAGNNEQFF	TRBD2	TRBJ2-1	NA	TRBV10-3
TGCGCCAGCAGTGATTCCGGGACAGGGGTTTCCGAGCAGTACTTC	CASSDSGTGVSEQYF	TRBD1	TRBJ2-7	NA	TRBV10-1
TGTGCCAGCTCACCGACTCCGGGACAAGGGGCTTTCGAGCAGTACTTC	CASSPTPGQGAFEQYF	NA	TRBJ2-7	NA	TRBV18
TGTGCCAGCTCACCAGGGACAGCAAGGACCTACGAGCAGTACTTC	CASSPGTARTYEQYF	TRBD1	TRBJ2-7	NA	TRBV18
TGTGCCAGCAGCTCTATAGGACAGGGGGCAGGCACTGAAGCTTTCTTT	CASSSIGQGAGTEAFF	TRBD1	TRBJ1-1	NA	TRBV7-6
TGCAGCGTACCCGGGACAGGGGCCGGGGAGCTGTTTTTT	CSVPGTGAGELFF	TRBD1	TRBJ2-2	NA	TRBV29-1
TGCAGCGTTGAAGCAGGGGCAGGACAGCCCCAGCATTTT	CSVEAGAGQPQHF	NA	TRBJ1-5	NA	TRBV29-1
TGTGCCAGTAGTACGACAGTAAGGAGAGAGACCCAGTACTTC	CASSTTVRRETQYF	NA	TRBJ2-5	NA	TRBV19
TGTGCCAGTGGGGGGGGCGGGCAGCCCCAGCATTTT	CASGGGGQPQHF	NA	TRBJ1-5	NA	TRBV19
TGCAGCGCTTTGGGCCTGTATGGCTACACCTTC	CSALGLYGYTF	NA	TRBJ1-2	NA	TRBV29-1
TGCGCCAGCCTGGACAGACAAACCACTGAAGCTTTCTTT	CASLDRQTTEAFF	NA	TRBJ1-1	NA	TRBV10-2
TGTGCCAGCAGTTACTCGAGGCTAGTCGAACCCCTCCACTTT	CASSYSRLVEPLHF	NA	TRBJ1-6	NA	TRBV6-5
TGTGCCAGCAGCCCCGGCAAGGGGTTAGCCAAAAACATTCAGTACTTC	CASSPGKGLAKNIQYF	NA	TRBJ2-4	NA	TRBV7-8
TGCGCCAGCAGCTTAGAAAGGGGGAACACTGAAGCTTTCTTT	CASSLERGNTEAFF	NA	TRBJ1-1	NA	TRBV5-1
TGTGCCAGCAGCTTGACAGTCCGCAACACTGAAGCTTTCTTT	CASSLTVRNTEAFF	NA	TRBJ1-1	NA	TRBV7-8
TGTGCCACCCTGACTAGCGGGGCCTACGAGCAGTACTTC	CATLTSGAYEQYF	TRBD2	TRBJ2-7	medium-sized	TRBV28
TGTGCCAGCAGCACTCGACAGGGGCCCGCCGGTTACAATGAGCAGTTCTTC	CASSTRQGPAGYNEQFF	TRBD1	TRBJ2-1	NA	TRBV7-9
TGTGCCAGCGGGGGACAGGGGGCGTCCGAGCAGTACTTC	CASGGQGASEQYF	TRBD1	TRBJ2-7	NA	TRBV7-8
TGTGCCAGCAGCCCCGCAGGGGCAGGGCATGAAAAACTGTTTTTT	CASSPAGAGHEKLFF	NA	TRBJ1-4	NA	TRBV7-9
TGTGCCAGCAGCTTCAGTCGGGTGCCAGCTAACTATGGCTACACCTTC	CASSFSRVPANYGYTF	NA	TRBJ1-2	NA	TRBV7-8
TGTGCCAGCACCCTAGGACAGGCCTACGAGCAGTACTTC	CASTLGQAYEQYF	TRBD1	TRBJ2-7	NA	TRBV6-6
TGTGCCTGGAGTGCCCGGAGGGCAGGGTCCAATCAGCCCCAGCATTTT	CAWSARRAGSNQPQHF	NA	TRBJ1-5	NA	TRBV30
TGTGCCAGCAGACGACAGGGTACAGATACGCAGTATTTT	CASRRQGTDTQYF	TRBD1	TRBJ2-3	NA	TRBV14
TGTGCCACCAGCCCCTCGAACCCAGGGGCCGTAACCTCTGGGGCCAACGTCCTGACTTTC	CATSPSNPGAVTSGANVLTF	NA	TRBJ2-6	NA	TRBV15
TGTGCCAGCAGCCAAGAAGGCGCAGGGGGGACTGAAGCTTTCTTT	CASSQEGAGGTEAFF	TRBD1	TRBJ1-1	NA	TRBV4-2
TGTGCCAGTAGTCTCCGCGACAGCTCCTACGAGCAGTACTTC	CASSLRDSSYEQYF	NA	TRBJ2-7	few	TRBV19
TGTGCCAGCAGTCTGAGGACAGGGCAGGGCGGCTACACCTTC	CASSLRTGQGGYTF	TRBD1	TRBJ1-2	NA	TRBV2
TGCAGCGCAGAGAGAGGGAGACAGGGGAACAATGAGCAGTTCTTC	CSAERGRQGNNEQFF	TRBD1	TRBJ2-1	NA	TRBV29-1
TGTGCCAGCAGCCCCTGGGTTGGGGGGTATAAGGGTGGCTACACCTTC	CASSPWVGGYKGGYTF	NA	TRBJ1-2	NA	TRBV9
TGTGCCAGCAGCGGGGGGACAGGGGAATCTGGAAACACCATATATTTT	CASSGGTGESGNTIYF	TRBD1	TRBJ1-3	NA	TRBV5-6
TGCGCCAGCAGCCAATACGGAGGGGCAAGGCAGCCCCAGCATTTT	CASSQYGGARQPQHF	NA	TRBJ1-5	NA	TRBV4-1
TGTGCCAGCCTCTGGCGGGCGGGGGACAATGAGCAGTTCTTC	CASLWRAGDNEQFF	TRBD2	TRBJ2-1	NA	TRBV7-6
TGTGCCAGCAGTCCCCACGGGGAGCTGTTTTTT	CASSPHGELFF	NA	TRBJ2-2	once	TRBV28
TGCGCCAGCAGCTTGGCAGGGACTAGCTCTGGAAACACCATATATTTT	CASSLAGTSSGNTIYF	NA	TRBJ1-3	NA	TRBV5-1
TGCGCCAGTAGTACAGGGAACACTGAAGCTTTCTTT	CASSTGNTEAFF	NA	TRBJ1-1	once	TRBV5-1
TGCGCCAGCAGCTCCAGAACTAGCGGGAGTCGGTACGAGCAGTACTTC	CASSSRTSGSRYEQYF	TRBD2	TRBJ2-7	NA	TRBV5-1
TGCAGCGTTAGGCTAGCGGCCTACGAGCAGTACTTC	CSVRLAAYEQYF	TRBD2	TRBJ2-7	NA	TRBV29-1
TGTGCCAGCAGCCAAGATTACAGCGGGAGGGCCCAGCGCTCCTACGAGCAGTACTTC	CASSQDYSGRAQRSYEQYF	TRBD2	TRBJ2-7	NA	TRBV4-2
TGTGCCAGCAGACCTCCGGGACAGGCGACCGGGGAGCTGTTTTTT	CASRPPGQATGELFF	TRBD1	TRBJ2-2	NA	TRBV6-5
TGTGCCTGGAGTCTCCAGAACATTCAGTACTTC	CAWSLQNIQYF	NA	TRBJ2-4	NA	TRBV30
TGTGCCTGGTCGCCCCGGGACAGGGCTGAAAAACTGTTTTTT	CAWSPRDRAEKLFF	TRBD1	TRBJ1-4	NA	TRBV30